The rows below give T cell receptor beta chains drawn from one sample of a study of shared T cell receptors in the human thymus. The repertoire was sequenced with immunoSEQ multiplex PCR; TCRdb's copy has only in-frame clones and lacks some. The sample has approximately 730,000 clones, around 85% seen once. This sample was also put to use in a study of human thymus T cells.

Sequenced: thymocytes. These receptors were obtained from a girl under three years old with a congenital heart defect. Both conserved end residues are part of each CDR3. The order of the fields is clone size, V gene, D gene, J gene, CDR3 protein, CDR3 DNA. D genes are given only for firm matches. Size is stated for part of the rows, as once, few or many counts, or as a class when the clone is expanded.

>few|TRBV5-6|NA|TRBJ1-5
CASSLGDSHSNQPQHF
TGTGCCAGCAGCTTGGGAGACAGCCATAGCAATCAGCCCCAGCATTTT
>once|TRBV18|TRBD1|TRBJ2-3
CASSALRDRATDTQYF
TGTGCCAGCTCAGCACTCCGGGACAGGGCCACAGATACGCAGTATTTT
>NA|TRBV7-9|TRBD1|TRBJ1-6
CASDDRGTLMRNSPLHF
TGTGCCAGCGACGACAGGGGTACCCTTATGCGGAATTCACCCCTCCACTTT
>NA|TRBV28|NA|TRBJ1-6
CASNPNRASPLHF
TGTGCCAGCAACCCCAACAGGGCTTCACCCCTCCACTTT
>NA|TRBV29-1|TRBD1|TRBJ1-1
CSVRPSAKGQPEAFF
TGCAGCGTGAGGCCCAGCGCAAAGGGACAGCCTGAAGCTTTCTTT
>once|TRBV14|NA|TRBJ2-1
CASSPRTPPRVNEQFF
TGTGCCAGCAGCCCGCGGACACCCCCCAGGGTGAATGAGCAGTTCTTC
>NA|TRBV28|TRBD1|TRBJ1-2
CASREDRADGYTF
TGTGCCAGCAGAGAGGACAGGGCGGATGGCTACACCTTC
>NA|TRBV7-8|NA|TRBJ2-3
CASSFLREYTDTQYF
TGTGCCAGCAGCTTTTTGCGGGAATACACAGATACGCAGTATTTT
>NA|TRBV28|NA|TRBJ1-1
CASSFPTLAMNTEAFF
TGTGCCAGCAGCTTCCCGACACTGGCCATGAACACTGAAGCTTTCTTT
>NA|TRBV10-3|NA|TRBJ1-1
CAITSEAFF
TGTGCCATCACGAGTGAAGCTTTCTTT
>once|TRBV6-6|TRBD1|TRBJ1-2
CASSSRDSSTF
TGTGCCAGCAGTTCGAGGGACAGTAGCACCTTC
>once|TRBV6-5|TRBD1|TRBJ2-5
CASRPRGRRQETQYF
TGTGCCAGCAGGCCGAGGGGGCGCCGCCAAGAGACCCAGTACTTC
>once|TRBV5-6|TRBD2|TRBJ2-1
CASEGGGSYNEQFF
TGTGCCAGCGAGGGCGGGGGGTCCTACAATGAGCAGTTCTTC
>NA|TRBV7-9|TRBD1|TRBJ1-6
CASSPRDRENSPLHF
TGTGCCAGCAGCCCCCGGGACAGGGAAAATTCACCCCTCCACTTT
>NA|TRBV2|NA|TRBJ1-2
CASSEAMTVPLSYTF
TGTGCCAGCAGTGAAGCCATGACAGTCCCACTGAGCTACACCTTC
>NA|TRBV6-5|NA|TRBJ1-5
CASSLGYNQPQHF
TGTGCCAGCAGTCTCGGGTACAATCAGCCCCAGCATTTT
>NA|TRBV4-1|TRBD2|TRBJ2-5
CASSQGTSGGLQETQYF
TGCGCCAGCAGCCAGGGGACTAGCGGGGGGCTCCAAGAGACCCAGTACTTC
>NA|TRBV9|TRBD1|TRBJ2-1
CASRQGISYNEQFF
TGTGCCAGCAGACAGGGGATCTCCTACAATGAGCAGTTCTTC
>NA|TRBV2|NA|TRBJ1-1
CASSEFVQGGVNTEAFF
TGTGCCAGCAGTGAGTTCGTTCAGGGTGGGGTGAACACTGAAGCTTTCTTT
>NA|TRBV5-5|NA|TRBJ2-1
CASSLWAGEQFF
TGTGCCAGCAGCTTGTGGGCGGGTGAGCAGTTCTTC
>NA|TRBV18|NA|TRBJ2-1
CASSPPSSYNEQFF
TGTGCCAGCTCACCGCCGAGCTCCTACAATGAGCAGTTCTTC
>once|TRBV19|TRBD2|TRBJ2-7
CASSISCGMTSGISYEQYF
TGTGCCAGTAGTATAAGCTGCGGGATGACTAGCGGTATCTCCTACGAGCAGTACTTC
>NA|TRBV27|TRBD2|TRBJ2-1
CASSQTHPGLAGEKDEQFF
TGTGCCAGCAGTCAAACCCACCCAGGTCTCGCGGGGGAAAAGGATGAGCAGTTCTTC
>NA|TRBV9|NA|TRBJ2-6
CASSARQHSGANVLTF
TGTGCCAGCAGCGCCAGACAGCACTCTGGGGCCAACGTCCTGACTTTC
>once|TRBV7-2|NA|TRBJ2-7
CASSLLAGNYSYEQYF
TGTGCCAGCAGCTTACTGGCAGGGAATTACTCCTACGAGCAGTACTTC
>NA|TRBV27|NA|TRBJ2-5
CASSMNSAQETQYF
TGTGCCAGCAGTATGAACAGTGCTCAAGAGACCCAGTACTTC
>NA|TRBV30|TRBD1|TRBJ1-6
CAWSTQGAIGPPLHF
TGTGCCTGGAGTACACAGGGGGCGATAGGCCCACCCCTCCACTTT
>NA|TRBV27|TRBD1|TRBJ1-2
CASSSPGQRTGGYTF
TGTGCCAGCAGTTCACCGGGACAGCGAACGGGAGGCTACACCTTC
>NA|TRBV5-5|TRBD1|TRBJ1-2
CASSGNRDSDYGYTF
TGTGCCAGCAGCGGAAACCGGGACAGCGACTATGGCTACACCTTC
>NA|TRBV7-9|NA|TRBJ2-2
CASSLEVGAETGELFF
TGTGCCAGCAGCTTGGAAGTGGGGGCGGAAACCGGGGAGCTGTTTTTT
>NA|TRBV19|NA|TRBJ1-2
CASSIPGAPNYGYTF
TGTGCCAGTAGTATCCCAGGGGCCCCTAACTATGGCTACACCTTC
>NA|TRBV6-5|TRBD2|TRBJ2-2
CASSSLAGDLTGELFF
TGTGCCAGCAGTTCACTAGCGGGGGACCTAACCGGGGAGCTGTTTTTT
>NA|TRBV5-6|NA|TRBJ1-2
CASSLEGLPNYGYTF
TGTGCCAGCAGCTTGGAGGGGCTCCCTAACTATGGCTACACCTTC
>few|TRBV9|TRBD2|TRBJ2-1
CASSASRGSGGDTHNEQFF
TGTGCCAGCAGCGCCAGCCGCGGCAGCGGGGGGGACACCCACAATGAGCAGTTCTTC
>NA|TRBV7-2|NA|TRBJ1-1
CASSLANGVMNTEAFF
TGTGCCAGCAGCTTAGCGAATGGAGTCATGAACACTGAAGCTTTCTTT
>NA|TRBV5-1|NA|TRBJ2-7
CASSLSASSPGYYEQYF
TGCGCCAGCAGCTTGTCAGCATCAAGCCCAGGATACTACGAGCAGTACTTC
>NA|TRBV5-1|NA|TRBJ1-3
CASSLTGTVSNSGNTIYF
TGCGCCAGCAGCTTAACCGGGACTGTCTCCAACTCTGGAAACACCATATATTTT
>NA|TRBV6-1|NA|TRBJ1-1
CASSEATQTSENTEAFF
TGTGCCAGCAGTGAGGCCACCCAAACGTCAGAGAACACTGAAGCTTTCTTT
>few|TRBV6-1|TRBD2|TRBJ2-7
CASSEELAGIDEQYF
TGTGCCAGCAGTGAAGAACTAGCGGGGATAGACGAGCAGTACTTC
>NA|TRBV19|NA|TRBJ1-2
CASSTGQQPYGYTF
TGTGCCAGTAGTACTGGACAGCAACCGTATGGCTACACCTTC
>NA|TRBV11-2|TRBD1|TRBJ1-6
CASSFRTGGGSPLHF
TGTGCCAGCAGCTTTCGGACAGGGGGCGGTTCACCCCTCCACTTT
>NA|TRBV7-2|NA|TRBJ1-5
CASSLQGLAYSNQPQHF
TGTGCCAGCAGCTTACAGGGGCTGGCGTATAGCAATCAGCCCCAGCATTTT